Given below is one T cell receptor (beta chain) in context. The repertoire was sequenced with immunoSEQ multiplex PCR; TCRdb's copy has only in-frame clones and lacks some. The sample lists hundreds of thousands of clones, more than 80% occurring once. The sample originates from a study of control samples from healthy donors and cancer patients. V was clipped by 4 bases and J by 2 bases, with 18 bases between them. The CDR3 loop spans 16 amino acids. In germline, CDR1 is SGDLS, CDR2 YYNGEE. The specimen was PBMCs. The chain uses TRBV9 and TRBJ1-2, with D possibly being TRBD1 (5 bases). The source is a man between 40 and 49 years old with head and neck cancer. CDR3 amino acids: CASSNRDRVANYGYTF. The DNA for the CDR3 is TGTGCCAGCAGCAACCGGGACCGCGTCGCGAACTATGGCTACACCTTC.